This T cell receptor beta chain originates from a study of blood T cell repertoires in COVID-19. Looking at the study overall: Sources were T cells, B-cell-depleted T cells, or PBMCs; the material itself was cDNA or gDNA.

Note on this clone: This sample also contains other DNA sequences that code for the same CDR3.

Original handling: Nucleated cell counts were estimated from reference gene primer amplification. TCRdb's copy holds only in-frame clones and misses some; the assay was immunoSEQ multiplex PCR. From that table come the V and J calls and clone size; the DNA was used to work out D and trimming. The sample has a few hundred thousand clones; roughly 85% are singletons. V was pared by 1 base and J by 7 bases, with 15 bases between. Looked up from germline, CDR1 is SGDLS and CDR2 is YYNGEE. The CDR3 sequence is 14 residues long. The study drew participants aged about 18 to 89 years from around 24 US areas. Two negative PCRs, clearance, or symptom resolution were required of recovered Cohort 3 donors.

Sequencing was done on a sample of PBMCs or T cells enriched from blood (not recorded which). This TCR came from a woman aged 50 to 60 who had recovered from COVID-19. The gene calls are TRBV9 and TRBJ2-7; D possibly corresponds to TRBD2 (6 bases). In DNA form, the CDR3 reads TGTGCCAGCAGCGTAACCTCCTCTGGGGGGGAGCAGTACTTC. It translates to CASSVTSSGGEQYF.